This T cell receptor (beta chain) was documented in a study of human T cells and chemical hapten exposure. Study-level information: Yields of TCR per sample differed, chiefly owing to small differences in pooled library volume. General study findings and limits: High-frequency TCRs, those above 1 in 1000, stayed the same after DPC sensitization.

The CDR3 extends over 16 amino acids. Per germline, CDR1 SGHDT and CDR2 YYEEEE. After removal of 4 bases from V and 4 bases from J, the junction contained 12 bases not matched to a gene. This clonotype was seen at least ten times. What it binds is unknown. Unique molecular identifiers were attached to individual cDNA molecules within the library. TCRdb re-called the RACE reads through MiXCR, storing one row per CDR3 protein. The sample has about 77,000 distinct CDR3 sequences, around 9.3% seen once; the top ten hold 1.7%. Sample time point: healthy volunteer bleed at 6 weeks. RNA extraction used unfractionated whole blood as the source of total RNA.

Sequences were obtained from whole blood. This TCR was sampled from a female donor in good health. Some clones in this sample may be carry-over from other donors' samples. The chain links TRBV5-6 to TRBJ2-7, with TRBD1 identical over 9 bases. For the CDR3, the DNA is TGTGCCAGCAGCCGGGACAGGGCCTCACGGGGGTACGAGCAGTACTTC. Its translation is CASSRDRASRGYEQYF.